This T cell receptor beta chain was sequenced in a study of CD8+ T cells in alopecia areata. Regarding the study as a whole: Scalp samples also yield sequences from resident alphabeta T cells of normal skin.

Note on this clone: Its matching antigen is unknown.

TCR sequencing used cDNA made by reverse transcription of extracted RNA. The protocol was immunoSEQ multiplex PCR, while the TCRdb copy is restricted to in-frame clones and leaves out a portion. The sample has 45,000 to 70,000 clones; about 96% are singletons. The CDR3 is 16 amino acids. CDR1 is SGDLS, CDR2 YYNGEE, per germline. The trim removed 0 bases at V and 6 bases at J, leaving 6 bases unmatched. The sequence derives from a human donor with alopecia areata. The chain recombines TRBV9 with TRBJ2-7; 13 bases align to TRBD2. The source material was CD8+ T cells sorted from blood, sampled at week 0. The CDR3 region is CASSVGLGLAGAEQYF. DNA for the CDR3: TGTGCCAGCAGCGTAGGCCTAGGACTAGCGGGGGCCGAGCAGTACTTC. Full variable domain (missing parts from reference TRBV9 and TRBJ2-7): DSGVTQTPKHLITATGQRVTLRCSPRSGDLSVYWYQQSLDQGLQFLIQYYNGEERAKGNILERFSAQQFPDLHSELNLSSLELGDSALYFCASSVGLGLAGAEQYFGPGTRLTVT.